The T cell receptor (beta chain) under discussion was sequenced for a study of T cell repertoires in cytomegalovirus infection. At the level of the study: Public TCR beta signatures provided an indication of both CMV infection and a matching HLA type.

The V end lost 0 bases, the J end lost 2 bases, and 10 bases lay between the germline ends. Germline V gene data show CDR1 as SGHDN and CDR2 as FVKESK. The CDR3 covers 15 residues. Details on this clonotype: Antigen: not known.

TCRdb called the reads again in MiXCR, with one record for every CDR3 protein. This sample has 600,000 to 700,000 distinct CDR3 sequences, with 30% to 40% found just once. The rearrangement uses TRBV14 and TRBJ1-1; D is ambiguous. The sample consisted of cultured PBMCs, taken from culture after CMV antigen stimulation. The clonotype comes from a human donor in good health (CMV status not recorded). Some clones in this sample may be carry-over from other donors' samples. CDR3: CASSQDRMRNTEAFF. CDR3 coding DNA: TGTGCCAGCAGCCAAGATCGCATGCGTAACACTGAAGCTTTCTTT.